This is a list of T cell receptor beta chains from one sample in a study of beta chain features in type 1 diabetes. The protocol was immunoSEQ multiplex PCR, while the TCRdb copy is restricted to in-frame clones and leaves out a portion. The sample records approximately 30,000 clones, around 60% being singletons. The sample taken for sequencing was Tregs from blood. The origin of the receptors is a woman under 40 with type 1 diabetes. Each CDR3 is given with its conserved first and last residue. Each record gives: J gene, V gene, CDR3 protein.

j_call: TRBJ2-1
v_call: TRBV30
cdr3_aa: CAWSPRLAVDYNEQFF

j_call: TRBJ1-2
v_call: TRBV5-1
cdr3_aa: CASSSKTRGGYTF

j_call: TRBJ1-6
v_call: TRBV30
cdr3_aa: CAWRVLGGDSPLHF

j_call: TRBJ2-1
v_call: TRBV30
cdr3_aa: CAWSVRGGSYNEQFF

j_call: TRBJ1-5
v_call: TRBV6-5
cdr3_aa: CASSYVGRNQPQHF

j_call: TRBJ1-1
v_call: TRBV5-1
cdr3_aa: CASSLQGGRTEAFF

j_call: TRBJ2-7
v_call: TRBV5-1
cdr3_aa: CASSPGGATYEQYF

j_call: .
v_call: TRBV19
cdr3_aa: CASSIADRLYEQYF

j_call: TRBJ1-5
v_call: TRBV28
cdr3_aa: CASLTGGGQPQHF

j_call: TRBJ2-7
v_call: TRBV29-1
cdr3_aa: CSARLAGGEQYF

j_call: TRBJ2-2
v_call: TRBV6-5
cdr3_aa: CASKRTGGFGELFF

j_call: TRBJ2-7
v_call: TRBV11-2
cdr3_aa: CASRDMSYEQYF

j_call: TRBJ1-6
v_call: TRBV6-5
cdr3_aa: CASSSDRFNSPLHF